A selection of T cell receptor beta chains follows, all from one sample in a study of metastatic and nonmetastatic thyroid tumors. TCRdb redid the clone calls on the PCR reads using MiXCR. Counted here are some 4,500 clones, approximately 18% occurring once; the ten biggest clones make up around 23%. Material for sequencing was adjacent normal tissue. These receptor sequences come from a male donor with papillary thyroid cancer or a benign thyroid nodule (not recorded which). Some clones in this sample may be carry-over from other donors' samples. Each CDR3 is given with its conserved first and last residue. D genes are given only for firm matches. Part of the rows lack a size; the others show once, few, many or a class for expanded clones.

clone_size,j_call,d_call,v_call,cdr3_length,cdr3_aa,cdr3_nt
many,TRBJ2-1,TRBD2,TRBV3-1,15,CASSHGLAGVYEQFF,TGTGCCAGCAGCCACGGACTAGCGGGGGTCTATGAGCAGTTCTTC
medium-sized,TRBJ2-3,TRBD1,TRBV7-3,15,CASSYRQGRADTQYF,TGTGCCAGCAGCTATCGACAGGGGCGGGCAGATACGCAGTATTTT
.,TRBJ2-1,.,TRBV6-1,13,CASGETDGREQFF,TGTGCCAGCGGTGAAACGGACGGGCGGGAGCAGTTCTTC
many,TRBJ1-4,TRBD1,TRBV30,23,CAWSVSVWVPGQGDPYHNEKLFF,TGTGCCTGGAGTGTTTCGGTATGGGTACCGGGACAGGGAGATCCCTACCATAATGAAAAACTGTTTTTT
.,TRBJ1-2,.,TRBV7-2,15,CASSLGASLNYGYTF,TGTGCCAGCAGCTTAGGCGCCAGCCTTAACTATGGCTACACCTTC
medium-sized,TRBJ2-7,.,TRBV9,14,CASSARDLEGEQYF,TGTGCCAGCAGCGCACGGGACTTGGAGGGGGAGCAGTACTTC
.,TRBJ1-3,TRBD1,TRBV28,16,CASTSKDRAAGNTIYF,TGTGCCAGCACCTCTAAGGACAGGGCAGCTGGAAACACCATATATTTT
.,TRBJ1-2,TRBD1,TRBV2,14,CASSRDRGFYGYTF,TGTGCCAGCAGTCGGGACAGGGGCTTCTATGGCTACACCTTC
.,TRBJ2-1,TRBD2,TRBV20-1,15,CSAKTGTSGYNEQFF,TGCAGTGCCAAGACCGGGACTAGCGGCTACAATGAGCAGTTCTTC
few,TRBJ1-1,TRBD1,TRBV6-2/TRBV6-3,13,CASSWTGYTEAFF,TGTGCCAGCAGTTGGACAGGCTACACTGAAGCTTTCTTT
.,TRBJ2-2,TRBD1,TRBV24-1,15,CATSIRGLGTGELFF,TGTGCCACCAGTATTAGGGGGCTTGGCACCGGGGAGCTGTTTTTT
few,TRBJ2-2,.,TRBV6-1,13,CASSEGGFGELFF,TGTGCCAGCAGTGAAGGGGGGTTCGGGGAGCTGTTTTTT
few,TRBJ2-2,TRBD1,TRBV6-1,14,CASSGDRETGELFF,TGTGCCAGCAGTGGGGACAGGGAAACCGGGGAGCTGTTTTTT
many,TRBJ2-3,.,TRBV5-4,16,CASSLEQGLTGPTQYF,TGTGCCAGCAGCTTGGAACAGGGTCTTACAGGCCCCACGCAGTATTTT
.,TRBJ2-7,TRBD1,TRBV6-1,14,CASMEGQGGYEQYF,TGTGCCAGCATGGAAGGACAGGGGGGCTACGAGCAGTACTTC
few,TRBJ2-1,TRBD1,TRBV11-1,16,CASSPRQGANYNEQFF,TGTGCCAGCAGCCCCAGACAGGGGGCAAACTACAATGAGCAGTTCTTC
.,TRBJ2-7,.,TRBV6-6,14,CASSYTADSYEQYF,TGTGCCAGCAGTTACACAGCAGATTCCTACGAGCAGTACTTC
.,TRBJ2-7,TRBD1,TRBV13,19,CASSPRQGASVGVVYEQYF,TGTGCCAGCAGCCCCCGGCAGGGGGCGTCAGTAGGAGTTGTCTACGAGCAGTACTTC
many,TRBJ2-5,.,TRBV2,10,CASGGETQYF,TGTGCCAGCGGTGGGGAGACCCAGTACTTC
.,TRBJ2-1,TRBD1,TRBV11-1,16,CASSLDRDRGSDEQFF,TGTGCCAGCAGCTTGGACCGGGACAGGGGATCGGATGAGCAGTTCTTC
few,TRBJ2-1,.,TRBV12-3/TRBV12-4,13,CGCSFSGEDEQFF,TGTGGGTGCAGTTTCTCGGGGGAAGATGAGCAGTTCTTC
few,TRBJ1-2,.,TRBV6-2/TRBV6-3,16,CASIPRAADQNYGYTF,TGTGCCAGCATCCCGAGGGCAGCGGACCAAAACTATGGCTACACCTTC
medium-sized,TRBJ2-7,.,TRBV30,16,CAWSWKGSRGFYEQYF,TGTGCCTGGAGTTGGAAAGGGTCCCGGGGATTCTACGAGCAGTACTTC